The 22 T cell receptor beta chains in this list originate from one sample, sequenced in a study of Ad26.COV2.S vaccination and SARS-CoV-2 variants. Sequenced by immunoSEQ multiplex PCR; TCRdb stores in-frame clones only, minus some. The data contain about 320,000 clones, 86% of them singletons. Treatment in this sample: some 19 received Ad26.COV2.S at low or high dose, single or two shots; 5 received placebo; per-sample allocation not given. Each sample was drawn 63 days after the first injection (of vaccine or placebo). The specimen was peripheral blood, collected in a trial of Ad26.COV2.S vaccine versus placebo. All receptors come from a person between 18 and 65 years old who received the Ad26.COV2.S COVID-19 vaccine or a placebo.

The chain couples TRBV20-1 to TRBJ1-5, with D possibly TRBD1 on 5 matching bases. Germline values: CDR1 DFQATT, CDR2 SNEGSKA (reference sequence). The CDR3 length is 15 residues. V was cut by 3 bases and J by 1 base, with 13 bases left in between. In nucleotides, the CDR3 is TGCAGTGCTAGTTCGGGGGACGCGAGCAATCAGCCCCAGCATTTT. Translation gives CSASSGDASNQPQHF.

The chain has TRBV9 and TRBJ2-6, with D possibly being TRBD1 or TRBD2 (7 bases each). V gave up 4 bases and J gave up 4 bases, with 15 bases separating them. In germline, CDR1 is SGDLS, CDR2 YYNGEE. The CDR3 sequence is 16 residues long. This CDR3 is CASSLTGTMGANVLTF. The CDR3 DNA is TGTGCCAGCAGCCTGACAGGGACTATGGGGGCCAACGTCCTGACTTTC. Based on the CDR3 plus reference TRBV9 and TRBJ2-6, the full variable domain is DSGVTQTPKHLITATGQRVTLRCSPRSGDLSVYWYQQSLDQGLQFLIQYYNGEERAKGNILERFSAQQFPDLHSELNLSSLELGDSALYFCASSLTGTMGANVLTFGAGSRLTVL.

J is TRBJ1-2 and V is TRBV3-1 (or the pseudogene TRBV3-2); no reliable D call. V dropped 0 bases and J dropped 0 bases, with 11 bases sitting between them. The CDR3 loop spans 16 amino acids. From germline, CDR1 is LGHDT and CDR2 YNNKEL (reference sequence). The chain's CDR3 is CASSQDFGRANYGYTF. As DNA, the CDR3 is TGTGCCAGCAGCCAAGATTTCGGGAGGGCTAACTATGGCTACACCTTC.

V usage is TRBV15 and J usage is TRBJ1-4, with D maybe TRBD1 (5 bases). The germline V gene encodes CDR1 LNHNV and CDR2 YYDKDF (reference sequence). The CDR3 loop spans 16 amino acids. Deletions cut 4 bases from V and 4 bases from J, with 16 bases between. CDR3 region: CATSIRPDNGNEKLFF. CDR3 DNA sequence: TGTGCCACCAGCATCCGCCCGGACAACGGTAATGAAAAACTGTTTTTT. Supplemented by reference TRBV15 and TRBJ1-4, the full variable domain reads DAMVIQNPRYQVTQFGKPVTLSCSQTLNHNVMYWYQQKSSQAPKLLFHYYDKDFNNEADTPDNFQSRRPNTSFCFLDIRSPGLGDTAMYLCATSIRPDNGNEKLFFGSGTQLSVL.

The chain carries TRBV18 and TRBJ2-7; D not certain. This CDR3 contains 13 residues. The V end was cut by 6 bases, the J end by 8 bases, with 17 bases between. CDR1 and CDR2 from the germline V gene are KGHSH and LQKENI. CDR3 DNA sequence: TGTGCCAGCTCCCGTGGACCCACGGACCAGCAGTACTTC. Translating it yields CASSRGPTDQQYF.

The chain is built from TRBV19 and TRBJ1-3; D is unclear. The germline V gene has CDR1 LNHDA and CDR2 SQIVND (reference sequence). The V end lost 7 bases, the J end lost 0 bases, and 10 bases lay between the germline ends. The CDR3 contains 14 residues. The CDR3 sequence is CASTSPRSGNTIYF. The CDR3 coding sequence is TGTGCCAGTACTAGCCCTCGCTCTGGAAACACCATATATTTT.

The rearrangement links TRBV20-1 to TRBJ2-5; no definite D call. Trimming left V 3 bases short and J 1 base short, with 15 bases between. The V gene's germline CDR1 is DFQATT and CDR2 SNEGSKA (reference sequence). The CDR3 covers 15 residues. The CDR3 nucleotides are TGCAGTGCTAGTACCCTCCCAGGCCTCCAAGAGACCCAGTACTTC. Translating it yields CSASTLPGLQETQYF.

This sequence joins TRBV7-6 and TRBJ2-7; a possible D gene is TRBD1 (5 bases). Germline loops: CDR1 SGHVS, CDR2 FNYEAQ. This CDR3 is built from 15 residues. V was clipped by 0 bases and J by 3 bases, with 12 bases between them. The CDR3, as DNA: TGTGCCAGCAGCTTAGCGCCAGGGCCCCACTACGAGCAGTACTTC. Its protein is CASSLAPGPHYEQYF.

This clone came up once. This chain connects TRBV3-1 (or the pseudogene TRBV3-2) to TRBJ1-4, with D uncertain. CDR1 and CDR2 (germline): LGHDT, YNNKEL (reference sequence). The CDR3 spans 16 residues. V was trimmed by 4 bases and J by 3 bases, leaving 15 bases between them. The chain's CDR3 is CASSPRAGEANEKLFF. The CDR3, as DNA: TGTGCCAGCAGCCCCCGGGCGGGAGAGGCTAATGAAAAACTGTTTTTT.

The V call is TRBV7-2, the J call TRBJ2-7; D is undetermined. Trimming shortened V by 1 base and J by 3 bases, and 7 bases separated the two germline ends. CDR3 length: 13 residues. Germline lookup yields CDR1 SGHTA and CDR2 FQGNSA. The CDR3 spells CASSLEDGYEQYF. The CDR3 nucleotides read TGTGCCAGCAGCTTAGAGGACGGCTACGAGCAGTACTTC.

This chain uses TRBV6-1 with TRBJ2-7; the D gene is possibly TRBD2 (7 bases). Trimming took off 0 bases at V and 4 bases at J, with 10 bases between the two ends. The CDR3 runs 14 residues. In germline, CDR1 is MNHNS, CDR2 SASEGT. The CDR3 reads CASSEAGGGYEQYF. In nucleotides, the CDR3 is TGTGCCAGCAGTGAAGCAGGGGGGGGGTACGAGCAGTACTTC.

The rearrangement uses TRBV2 and TRBJ2-1; 7 bases agree with TRBD1. CDR1 is SNHLY, CDR2 FYNNEI, per germline. This CDR3 has 14 amino acids. V lost 6 bases and J lost 0; bases outside the gene matches: 2. CDR3 in DNA: TGTGCCAGCAGAAGGGACAGCTCCTACAATGAGCAGTTCTTC. The encoded protein is CASRRDSSYNEQFF.

This chain joins TRBV14 and TRBJ1-2; D may be TRBD1 (5 bases). V was clipped by 2 bases and J by 5 bases, with 15 bases between them. The germline gives CDR1 SGHDN, CDR2 FVKESK. The CDR3 runs to 15 residues. The chain's CDR3 is CASSQRGTALYGYTF. The CDR3 DNA sequence: TGTGCCAGCAGCCAAAGGGGAACCGCACTATATGGCTACACCTTC.

This chain joins TRBV25-1 and TRBJ2-1; possibly TRBD2 for D (5 bases). Per the germline V gene, CDR1 is MGHDK and CDR2 is SYGVNS. With 7 bases removed from V and 5 bases from J, the gap between germline ends came to 12 bases. CDR3 size: 13 residues. CDR3 DNA sequence: TGTGCCAGCACCCCGGGGTCTAACAATGAGCAGTTCTTC. It encodes CASTPGSNNEQFF.

This chain uses TRBV6-2 or TRBV6-3 with TRBJ2-1, with TRBD2 identical over 13 bases. This CDR3 contains 19 residues. Losses at the gene ends were 6 bases for V and 7 bases for J; bases not matched to a gene: 18. CDR1 is MNHEY, CDR2 SVGEGT, per germline. DNA of the CDR3: TGTGCCAGCAGCCCTATCCACACTAGCGGGGGGGCAGGGGATAATGAGCAGTTCTTC. It specifies CASSPIHTSGGAGDNEQFF.

This chain uses TRBV6-2 or TRBV6-3 with TRBJ2-3, with D tentatively TRBD1 or TRBD2 (5 bases each). The CDR3 has 15 amino acids. The germline CDR1 and CDR2 sequences are MNHEY and SVGEGT. Trimming cost V 2 bases and J 2 bases, with 11 bases left between them. Here the CDR3 DNA reads TGTGCCAGCAGTTACGGGGGAGACACCACAGATACGCAGTATTTT. Its translation is CASSYGGDTTDTQYF.

The J gene is TRBJ1-2, the V gene TRBV30, with a tentative D call TRBD1 (5 bases). The CDR3 covers 12 residues. Germline CDR1 is GTSNPN and CDR2 is SVGIG (reference sequence). The V gene lost 4 bases and the J gene lost 4 bases, with 10 bases spanning the gap. CDR3 in amino acids: CAWTGQSYGYTF. CDR3 nucleotides: TGTGCCTGGACCGGACAAAGCTATGGCTACACCTTC.

The chain couples TRBV27 to TRBJ1-1; TRBD1 matches 9 bases. CDR3 size: 13 residues. Germline V gene lookup returns CDR1 MNHEY and CDR2 SMNVEV (reference sequence). Trimming removed 6 bases from V and 3 bases from J; junction bases left unmatched: 2. CDR3 bases: TGTGCCAGCAGAGGACAGGGGTACACTGAAGCTTTCTTT. The encoded protein is CASRGQGYTEAFF.

This clone occurred once. This sequence joins TRBV28 and TRBJ1-4; D unclear. Germline V lookup: CDR1 MDHEN, CDR2 SYDVKM. Trimming pared 2 bases from V and 8 bases from J, leaving 18 bases between. CDR3 length: 16 residues. CDR3 sequence: CASSLNVQSYREKLFF. The CDR3 coding sequence is TGTGCCAGCAGTTTAAACGTGCAGTCGTATCGGGAAAAACTGTTTTTT.

The chain links TRBV14 to TRBJ2-3; tentatively, D is TRBD1 (6 bases). In germline, CDR1 is SGHDN, CDR2 FVKESK. The CDR3 is made up of 16 amino acids. Trimming shortened V by 2 bases and J by 5 bases, and 17 bases separated the two germline ends. The CDR3 spells CASSQSSGARLDTQYF. The CDR3 nucleotides read TGTGCCAGCAGCCAATCTTCAGGGGCTCGGCTAGATACGCAGTATTTT. Together with reference TRBV14 and TRBJ2-3, the CDR3 gives the full variable domain: EAGVTQFPSHSVIEKGQTVTLRCDPISGHDNLYWYRRVMGKEIKFLLHFVKESKQDESGMPNNRFLAERTGGTYSTLKVQPAELEDSGVYFCASSQSSGARLDTQYFGPGTRLTVL.

The chain joins TRBV29-1 to TRBJ2-5; tentatively, D is TRBD1 (6 bases). Looked up from germline, CDR1 is SQVTM and CDR2 is ANQGSEA. Trimming removed 8 bases from V and 5 bases from J, with 18 bases in between. CDR3 length: 13 amino acids. The CDR3 loop is CSFGSAGDETQYF. The DNA of the CDR3 is TGCAGCTTTGGGTCGGCAGGGGACGAGACCCAGTACTTC.

V and J are TRBV5-1 and TRBJ1-5, with a possible D match to TRBD1 (6 bases). The germline V and J ends were trimmed by 1 base and 7 bases, with 15 bases remaining between them. The CDR3 is 15 residues long. CDR1 is SGHRS and CDR2 is YFSETQ in the germline V gene. The CDR3 sequence: CASSLSGGGGQPQHF. CDR3 in DNA: TGCGCCAGCAGCTTGAGCGGGGGCGGAGGACAGCCCCAGCATTTT.